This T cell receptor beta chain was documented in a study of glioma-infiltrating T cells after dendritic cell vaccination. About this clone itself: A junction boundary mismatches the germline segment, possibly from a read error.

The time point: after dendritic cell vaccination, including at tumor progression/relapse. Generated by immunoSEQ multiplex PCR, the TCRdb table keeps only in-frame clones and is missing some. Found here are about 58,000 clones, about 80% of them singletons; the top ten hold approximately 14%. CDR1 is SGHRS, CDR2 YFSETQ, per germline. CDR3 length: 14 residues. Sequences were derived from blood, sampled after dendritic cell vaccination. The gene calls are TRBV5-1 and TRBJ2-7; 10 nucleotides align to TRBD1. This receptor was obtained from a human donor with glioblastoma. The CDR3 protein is CASSLGQGIDERYF. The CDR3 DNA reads TGCGCCAGCAGCCTGGGACAGGGGATTGACGAGCGGTACTTC.